Listed here is a single TCR beta chain. Antigen specificity is unknown. This sample is part of a study of T-cell reconstitution after alpha-beta-depleted transplantation in children. The study's findings and limits: Reportedly, only several hundred clones from non-depleted graft cells drove alpha-beta T-cell counts at about two months. The authors attributed T-cell counts and diversity one year after transplant mostly to newly produced T cells.

For TCRbeta, the library was prepared with unique molecular identifiers. Using its own MiXCR run on the PCR reads, TCRdb lists one record per CDR3 protein. The table includes hundreds of thousands of distinct CDR3 sequences, 20% to 30% detected once. This specimen consisted of PBMCs, mostly from graft donor cells, obtained 360 days after TCRalphabeta/CD19-depleted stem cell transplant. This TCR came from a female patient aged 2 to 10 who had a stem cell transplant for congenital amegakaryocytic thrombocytopenia, so the T cells may come from the graft donor.

CDR3 sequence: CASGGTRGIYGYTF. The CDR3 DNA follows: TGTGCCAGCGGCGGTACCAGGGGGATCTATGGCTACACCTTC. This rearrangement joins TRBV2 to TRBJ1-2, with 7 bases fitting TRBD1. This CDR3 has 14 amino acids. V lost 8 bases and J lost 4; bases outside the gene matches: 10. Germline V CDR1 and CDR2: SNHLY, FYNNEI.